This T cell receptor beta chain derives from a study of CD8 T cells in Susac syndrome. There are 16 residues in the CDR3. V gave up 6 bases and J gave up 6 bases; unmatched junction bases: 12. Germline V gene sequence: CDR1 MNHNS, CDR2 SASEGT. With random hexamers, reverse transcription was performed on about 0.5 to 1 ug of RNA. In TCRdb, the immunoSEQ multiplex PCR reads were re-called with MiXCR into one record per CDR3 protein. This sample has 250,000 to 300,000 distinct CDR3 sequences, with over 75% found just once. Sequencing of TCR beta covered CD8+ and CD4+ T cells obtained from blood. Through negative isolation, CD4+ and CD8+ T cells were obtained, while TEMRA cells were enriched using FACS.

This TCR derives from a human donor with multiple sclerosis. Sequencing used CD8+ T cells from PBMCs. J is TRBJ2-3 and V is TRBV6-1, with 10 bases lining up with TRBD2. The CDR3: CASSDLLAGAADTQYF. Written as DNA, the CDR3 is TGTGCCAGCAGCGACCTGCTAGCGGGGGCGGCGGATACGCAGTATTTT.